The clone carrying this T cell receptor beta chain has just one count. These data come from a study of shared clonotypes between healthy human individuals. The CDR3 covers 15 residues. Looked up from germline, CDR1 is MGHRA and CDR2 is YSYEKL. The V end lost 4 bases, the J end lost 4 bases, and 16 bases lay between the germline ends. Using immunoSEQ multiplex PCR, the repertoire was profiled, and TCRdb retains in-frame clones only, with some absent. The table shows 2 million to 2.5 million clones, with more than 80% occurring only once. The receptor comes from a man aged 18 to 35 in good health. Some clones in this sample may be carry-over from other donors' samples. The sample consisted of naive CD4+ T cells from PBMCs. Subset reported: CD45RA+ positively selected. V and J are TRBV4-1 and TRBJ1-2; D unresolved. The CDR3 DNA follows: TGCGCCAGCAGCCCAAGTAGGACGGCCCCCTATGGCTACACCTTC. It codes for CASSPSRTAPYGYTF.